This TCR beta chain appears in the sequencing data of a study of shared clonotypes between healthy human individuals. Original processing notes: There were no quality scores in the junction-only immunoSEQ sequences, so filtering differed. Clones were sequenced by immunoSEQ multiplex PCR, and TCRdb holds only the in-frame ones, with some missing. V and J calls plus clone size are reproduced from that table; the DNA served to infer D and trimming. The sample has 2 million or so clones, 85% to 95% seen once; the top ten hold roughly 0.13%. This CDR3 contains 12 residues. In germline, CDR1 is GTSNPN, CDR2 SVGIG (reference sequence). Between the trimmed V and J ends, which lost 0 bases and 3 bases, there was a span of 5 bases.

This TCR was recovered from a man aged 18 to 29 in good health. J is TRBJ2-5 and V is TRBV30; the D is unclear. The sample comprised naive CD4+ T cells sorted from blood. This sample's subset: CD45RA+ positively selected. The CDR3 sequence: CAWSVGKETQYF. In DNA form, the CDR3 reads TGTGCCTGGAGTGTAGGGAAAGAGACCCAGTACTTC.